This T cell receptor (beta chain) derives from a study of CD8+CD57+ T cells in acquired aplastic anemia. Across the whole study: The average for DNA from sorted CD4+ and CD8+ cells was 3 to 4 ug. Study-level points and caveats: Shared by patients and controls, 25 to 30 CD8+ CDR3s were abundant in patients. Patients were compared with controls for CD8+ Simpson's diversity, and no significant difference emerged.

The patients chosen for sequencing had shown expansion of CD8+CD57+ cells (detected by flow cytometry). Each patient gave a blood sample that was collected before any therapy had been received. Looked up from germline, CDR1 is SGDLS and CDR2 is YYNGEE. CDR3 length equals 14 residues. Trimming removed 0 bases from V and 2 bases from J, with 9 bases in between. Using genomic DNA as the template, TCR beta VDJ and CDR3 profiling was carried out. One entry per CDR3 protein, called by TCRdb with MiXCR from the reads. This table has approximately 180,000 distinct CDR3 sequences, more than 60% appearing once. This clonotype was detected once. Its specificity is not known.

Specimen: sorted CD4+, CD8+, or CD8+CD57+ T cells (not recorded which) from PBMCs. This clonotype originated in a human donor with aplastic anemia. This chain links TRBV9 with TRBJ2-7, with D tentatively TRBD2 (5 bases). The CDR3 nucleotides are TGTGCCAGCAGCGTAGGGAACGGGGCCTACGAGCAGTACTTC. It is translated as CASSVGNGAYEQYF.